This TCR beta chain comes out of a study of T cell responses to AZD1222 COVID-19 vaccine. Study conclusions and caveats: Females made up more of the donors, who were largely white British, and clonal diversity may have come out too low.

Regarding this clone: Its antigen is not known.

The CDR3 has 14 amino acids. The V gene's germline CDR1 is SGHTA and CDR2 FQGNSA. V was clipped by 4 bases and J by 4 bases, with 10 bases between them. This table comes from immunoSEQ multiplex PCR, and its TCRdb copy is limited to in-frame clones, with some not included. The sample includes some 150,000 clones, about 92% of them seen just once. The chain links TRBV7-2 to TRBJ1-4; possibly TRBD1 for D (6 bases). This TCR was recovered from an adult in good health. Material: peripheral blood, obtained on day 0 of MenACWY control vaccination. CDR3: CASSWTAYNEKLFF. CDR3 DNA: TGTGCCAGCAGCTGGACAGCCTATAATGAAAAACTGTTTTTT.